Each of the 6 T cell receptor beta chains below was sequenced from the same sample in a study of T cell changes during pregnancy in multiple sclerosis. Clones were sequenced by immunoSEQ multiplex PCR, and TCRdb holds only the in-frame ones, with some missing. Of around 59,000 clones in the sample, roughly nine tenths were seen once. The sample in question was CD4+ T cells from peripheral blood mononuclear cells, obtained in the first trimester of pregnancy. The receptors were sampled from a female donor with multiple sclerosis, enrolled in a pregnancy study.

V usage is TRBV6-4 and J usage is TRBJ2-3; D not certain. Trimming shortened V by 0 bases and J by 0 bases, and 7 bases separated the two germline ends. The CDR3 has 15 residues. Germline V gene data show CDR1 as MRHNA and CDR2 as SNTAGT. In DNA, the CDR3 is TGTGCCAGCAGTGACTCGTGGAGTAGCACAGATACGCAGTATTTT. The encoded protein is CASSDSWSSTDTQYF.

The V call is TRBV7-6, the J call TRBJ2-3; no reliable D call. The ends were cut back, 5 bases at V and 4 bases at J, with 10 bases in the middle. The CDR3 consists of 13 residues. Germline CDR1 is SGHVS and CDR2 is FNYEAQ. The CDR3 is CASSPLIADTQYF. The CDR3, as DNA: TGTGCCAGCAGCCCTCTCATAGCAGATACGCAGTATTTT.

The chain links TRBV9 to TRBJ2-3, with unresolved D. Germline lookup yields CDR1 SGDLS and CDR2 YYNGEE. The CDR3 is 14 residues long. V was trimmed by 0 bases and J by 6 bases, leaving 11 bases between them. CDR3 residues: CASSVARTADTQYF. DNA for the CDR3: TGTGCCAGCAGCGTAGCGAGAACTGCCGATACGCAGTATTTT.

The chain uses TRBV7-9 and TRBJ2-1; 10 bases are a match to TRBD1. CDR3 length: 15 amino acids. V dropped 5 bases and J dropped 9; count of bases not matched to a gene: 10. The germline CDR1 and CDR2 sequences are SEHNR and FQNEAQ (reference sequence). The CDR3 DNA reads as TGTGCCAGCAGCGTACTACCCAGACAGGGGGCTGAGCAGTTCTTC. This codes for CASSVLPRQGAEQFF.

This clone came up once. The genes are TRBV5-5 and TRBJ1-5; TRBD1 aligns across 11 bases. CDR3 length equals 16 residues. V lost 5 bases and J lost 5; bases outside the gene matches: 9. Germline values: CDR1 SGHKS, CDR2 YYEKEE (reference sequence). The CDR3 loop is CASSRGGGQGDQPQHF. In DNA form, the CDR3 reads TGTGCCAGCAGTCGCGGGGGGGGACAGGGGGATCAGCCCCAGCATTTT.

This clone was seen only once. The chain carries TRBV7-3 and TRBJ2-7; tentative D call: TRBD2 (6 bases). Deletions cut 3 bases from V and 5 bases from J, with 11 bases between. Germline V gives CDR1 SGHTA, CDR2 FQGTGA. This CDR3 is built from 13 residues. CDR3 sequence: CASSFRWGDEQYF. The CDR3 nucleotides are TGTGCCAGCAGCTTCCGCTGGGGGGACGAGCAGTACTTC. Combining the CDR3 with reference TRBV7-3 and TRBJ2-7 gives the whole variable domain GAGVSQTPSNKVTEKGKYVELRCDPISGHTALYWYRQSLGQGPEFLIYFQGTGAADDSGLPNDRFFAVRPEGSVSTLKIQRTERGDSAVYLCASSFRWGDEQYFGPGTRLTVT.